The clone carrying this T cell receptor (beta chain) was found many times. Some clones are missing from TCRdb's copy, which holds only in-frame ones; the method was immunoSEQ multiplex PCR. The table lists around 280,000 clones, nearly 90% of them singletons. The sample comes from a study of blood T cell repertoires in COVID-19. Germline values: CDR1 MNHNY, CDR2 SVGAGI (reference sequence). CDR3 length: 15 residues. After removal of 7 bases from V and 4 bases from J, the junction contained 7 bases not matched to a gene. This receptor was taken from a young woman with acute COVID-19. J is TRBJ2-3 and V is TRBV6-6, with 11 bases lining up with TRBD2. Sequenced: PBMCs or T cells enriched from blood (not recorded which). The CDR3 loop reads CASTSSGRASDTQYF. The CDR3 nucleotides read TGTGCCAGCACCAGTAGCGGGAGGGCGTCAGATACGCAGTATTTT.